This TCR beta chain derives from a study of early T cells in non-severe SARS-CoV-2 infection (dated by TCRdb to the early 2020s). Broadly, across the study: TCR sequencing used bulk RNA from unsorted whole blood, so alpha and beta chains could not be paired.

This was a case-control study nested in a cohort of healthcare workers in London, UK, who had nasopharyngeal swab PCR tests and blood samples taken every week. Between 23 and 31 March 2020, the week of the UK lockdown, healthcare workers were enrolled and then followed up weekly for as long as 16 weeks. This clonotype has at least ten counts. It has no known antigen specificity. No much larger clone is present one base from it, and per-base qualities are unavailable. General conclusions and limits of the study: VDJdb matching was skewed toward anti-spike CD8 responses and likely underestimated virus-specific expansions, missing private and CD4 specificities.

The germline V end is reduced by 0 bases and the J end by 4 bases; junction bases left unmatched: 13. From the germline V gene, CDR1 is LGHNA and CDR2 is YNFKEQ. The CDR3 runs 18 residues from the cysteine to the phenylalanine. Only the CDR3 region is kept as DNA, spanning 54 bases read in frame from base 1. The library was obtained by 5' RACE. Sequencing was performed on a NextSeq 500. Unique molecular identifiers were attached to individual cDNA molecules in the TCR library protocol so that sequencing error and PCR bias could be corrected. Sequencing covered both TCR alpha and beta chains, and within each sample the abundances of alpha and beta sequences were tightly co-correlated. In the source study's methods: V gene, J gene and CDR3 annotation of TCR sequences was performed with Decombinator V4. Expanded TCRs were defined as changing significantly between any two time points under a Poisson model with p below 0.0001. Abundances of TCRs were expressed as counts per million after normalisation to the total number of TCRs sequenced in each sample. MAIT TCRs were defined by TRAV1-2 paired with TRAJ12, TRAJ20 or TRAJ33, and iNKT TCRs by TRAV10 paired with TRAJ18. VDJdb, accessed 1 November 2021, was searched for CMV, EBV and SARS-CoV-2 annotated TCRs, with TCRs annotated for multiple antigens excluded. TCRdb redid the processing of the public reads, applying fastp at Q25 and MiXCR, and retained in-frame beta chains. Each CDR3 protein appears once, grouped with its most common genes and DNA. These V and J calls are TCRdb output, not the study's own analysis. The sample table holds 97,000 or so distinct CDR3 sequences, of which less than 15% were seen once. 5.5% to 7% of the sample rests with the top ten.

Sequenced material: whole blood. The sequence was obtained from an adult who was a healthcare worker with PCR-confirmed SARS-CoV-2 infection or an uninfected control (not recorded which). The sequence is built from TRBV4-2 and TRBJ2-7, and 9 bases in between align with TRBD2. The CDR3 region reads CASSQDPSGTSTRYEQYF. The sequenced DNA is TGTGCCAGCAGCCAAGACCCATCCGGGACTAGCACAAGGTACGAGCAGTACTTC.